The 32 T cell receptor beta chains presented below share a single source sample, sequenced in a study of T cell repertoires in cytomegalovirus infection. TCRdb redid the calling of the reads with MiXCR, one entry per CDR3 protein. The sample holds more than 650,000 distinct CDR3 sequences, approximately 40% seen once. Sequencing was carried out using PBMCs. All receptors derive from a human donor in good health (CMV status not recorded). Some clones in this sample may be carry-over from other donors' samples.

The CDR3 region is CASSLLGTGAAAGETQYF. As DNA, the CDR3 is TGTGCCAGCAGTTTACTTGGAACCGGAGCGGCGGCAGGAGAGACCCAGTACTTC. V usage is TRBV28 and J usage is TRBJ2-5; D perhaps matches TRBD2 (5 bases). Germline CDR1 MDHEN, CDR2 SYDVKM. CDR3 length: 18 residues. V lost 2 bases and J 4 bases, leaving 23 bases between the germline ends.

The genes are TRBV27 and TRBJ2-3; either TRBD1 or TRBD2 may supply D (5 bases each). CDR1 MNHEY and CDR2 SMNVEV come from the germline V gene (reference sequence). Deletions cut 3 bases from V and 0 bases from J, with 19 bases between. The CDR3 is 18 residues long. The CDR3, as DNA: TGTGCCAGCAGTTTTTCCCCCCTCGAGGGGTTGAGCACAGATACGCAGTATTTT. This translates into CASSFSPLEGLSTDTQYF.

In its sample, this clonotype was seen a few times. The chain links TRBV9 to TRBJ1-2; a possible D gene is TRBD1 (5 bases). Germline V CDR1 and CDR2: SGDLS, YYNGEE. Trimming took 3 bases from V and 4 from J, leaving 22 bases between them. The CDR3 is 17 residues long. The CDR3 reads CASSGRDNPGPLYGYTF. The CDR3 nucleotides read TGTGCCAGCAGCGGACGAGACAACCCGGGGCCACTCTATGGCTACACCTTC.

The V and J genes are TRBV19 and TRBJ1-2; 7 nucleotides match TRBD1. Germline V gives CDR1 LNHDA, CDR2 SQIVND (reference sequence). Unmatched junction bases numbered 3, after V lost 1 base and J lost 10 bases. This CDR3 comprises 12 residues. The CDR3 bases are TGTGCCAGTAGTATAGCACAGGGGAACTACACCTTC. The encoded protein is CASSIAQGNYTF.

This clonotype was seen only a few times. The chain links TRBV11-2 to TRBJ2-1; D unresolved. The length of the CDR3 is 15 residues. V dropped 5 bases and J dropped 0 bases, with 11 bases sitting between them. The germline V gene has CDR1 SGHAT and CDR2 FQNNGV. CDR3 region: CASSPVGGSYNEQFF. The CDR3 DNA sequence: TGTGCCAGCAGCCCAGTTGGCGGCTCCTACAATGAGCAGTTCTTC.

The rearrangement links TRBV20-1 to TRBJ2-3; D remains ambiguous. The germline V gene has CDR1 DFQATT and CDR2 SNEGSKA (reference sequence). Trimming left V 3 bases short and J 5 bases short, with 12 bases between. The CDR3 is 13 amino acids. The CDR3, as DNA: TGCAGTGCTAGGTCCGCCTTGGAAGATACGCAGTATTTT. Translating gives CSARSALEDTQYF.

This clonotype was detected ten times or more. The chain has TRBV7-2 and TRBJ1-2; possibly TRBD1 for D (5 bases). Germline V CDR1 and CDR2: SGHTA, FQGNSA. The CDR3 runs to 13 residues. Trimming took off 5 bases at V and 10 bases at J, with 17 bases between the two ends. The chain's CDR3 is CASSTRGFVDYTF. CDR3 coding DNA: TGTGCCAGCAGCACCCGGGGGTTCGTTGACTACACCTTC.

This clonotype was detected only a few times. This sequence joins TRBV28 and TRBJ2-2, with D tentatively TRBD1 or TRBD2 (5 bases each). The CDR3 contains 15 residues. The V gene lost 4 bases and the J gene lost 1 base, with 10 bases spanning the gap. CDR1 MDHEN and CDR2 SYDVKM come from the germline V gene. The DNA for the CDR3 is TGTGCCAGCAGTTGGGGGACGGTGAACACCGGGGAGCTGTTTTTT. Its translation: CASSWGTVNTGELFF.

This chain uses TRBV12-3 or TRBV12-4 with TRBJ1-2; no definite D call. This CDR3 is built from 13 residues. V lost 2 bases, J lost 0 bases, and 4 bases lay in between. The CDR3 DNA follows: TGTGCCAGCAGTTTAAGCTCTAACTATGGCTACACCTTC. Residues: CASSLSSNYGYTF.

This clonotype was observed a handful of times. The chain combines TRBV6-1 with TRBJ1-3, with D possibly TRBD1 on 6 matching bases. Germline V gene sequence: CDR1 MNHNS, CDR2 SASEGT. V shed 6 bases and J shed 4 bases, with 19 bases lying between them. This CDR3 is built from 16 residues. This CDR3 is CASSTGQRTAGNTIYF. CDR3 DNA: TGTGCCAGCAGCACAGGACAGCGGACCGCGGGAAACACCATATATTTT.

J is TRBJ2-1 and V is TRBV6-5, with 11 bases identical to TRBD2. This CDR3 is built from 14 residues. Germline lookup yields CDR1 MNHEY and CDR2 SVGAGI. J was trimmed by 8 bases and V by 6 bases; bases with no gene match: 6. Here the CDR3 DNA reads TGTGCCAGCAGACTAGCGGGAGTATTATATGAGCAGTTCTTC. It specifies CASRLAGVLYEQFF.

This clonotype was seen a handful of times. The gene calls are TRBV6-5 and TRBJ1-6; perhaps TRBD1 as D (6 bases). Germline V gives CDR1 MNHEY, CDR2 SVGAGI. The CDR3 contains 16 residues. V lost 6 bases and J 3 bases, leaving 15 bases between the germline ends. CDR3 nucleotides: TGTGCCAGCAGCCCCCCCAGGGGCAACTATAATTCACCCCTCCACTTT. It yields the protein CASSPPRGNYNSPLHF.

This chain links TRBV7-9 with TRBJ1-4; weak D call: TRBD1 (6 bases). The CDR3 has 15 amino acids. V lost 5 bases and J 1 base, leaving 11 bases between the germline ends. Germline CDR1 and CDR2: SEHNR and FQNEAQ (reference sequence). CDR3 sequence (DNA): TGTGCCAGCAGCACCTACAGGGAAACTAATGAAAAACTGTTTTTT. This codes for CASSTYRETNEKLFF.

Concerning this clonotype itself: The conserved closing phenylalanine or tryptophan is absent in this CDR3, likely reflecting a read error. The V call is TRBV19, the J call TRBJ1-3; D is uncertain. Trimming removed 3 bases from V and 0 bases from J, with 9 bases in between. Germline V gives CDR1 LNHDA, CDR2 SQIVND (reference sequence). The CDR3 consists of 15 residues. CDR3 nucleotide sequence: TGTGCCAGTAGTATGTCCGGAGGCTCTGGAAACACCATATATTTG. The encoded protein is CASSMSGGSGNTIYL.

This clonotype showed up just a few times. V is TRBV15 and J is TRBJ2-7; 12 bases fit TRBD1. The germline gives CDR1 LNHNV, CDR2 YYDKDF (reference sequence). The CDR3 covers 16 residues. The J segment lost 6 bases and the V segment lost 0 bases, leaving 6 bases of the junction unmatched. For the CDR3, the DNA is TGTGCCACCAGCAGAGATTCGGGACAGGGGGCAACCGAGCAGTACTTC. It translates to CATSRDSGQGATEQYF.

This chain links TRBV5-8 with TRBJ1-1, with D uncertain. Germline V gives CDR1 SGHTS, CDR2 YDEGEE. This CDR3 comprises 14 residues. Trimming removed 4 bases at V and 1 base at J, with 11 bases between. The CDR3 protein is CASSTGPRNTEAFF. CDR3 nucleotide sequence: TGTGCCAGCAGCACCGGACCGAGGAACACTGAAGCTTTCTTT. The variable domain in full, with the rest retrieved from reference TRBV5-8 and TRBJ1-1, is EAGVTQSPTHLIKTRGQQATLRCSPISGHTSVYWYQQALGLGLQFLLWYDEGEERNRGNFPPRFSGRQFPNYSSELNVNALELEDSALYLCASSTGPRNTEAFFGQGTRLTVV.

This clonotype came up once. The V gene is TRBV7-2, the J gene TRBJ1-2; D ambiguous. With 8 bases removed from V and 12 bases from J, the gap between germline ends came to 22 bases. This CDR3 contains 13 residues. Per the germline V gene, CDR1 is SGHTA and CDR2 is FQGNSA. CDR3 loop: CASGRTEIYVDTF. In DNA, the CDR3 is TGTGCCAGCGGCAGAACCGAAATCTATGTCGACACCTTC. The whole variable domain, remainder taken from reference TRBV7-2 and TRBJ1-2, is GAGVSQSPSNKVTEKGKDVELRCDPISGHTALYWYRQSLGQGLEFLIYFQGNSAPDKSGLPSDRFSAERTGGSVSTLTIQRTQQEDSAVYLCASGRTEIYVDTFGSGTRLTVV.

This clonotype was seen only a few times. This rearrangement joins TRBV20-1 to TRBJ2-1, with 7 bases lining up with TRBD2. The CDR3 covers 15 residues. CDR1 DFQATT and CDR2 SNEGSKA come from the germline V gene (reference sequence). V lost 2 bases, J lost 3 bases, and 7 bases stayed unmatched. This CDR3 is CSARSERDSYNEQFF. Here the CDR3 DNA reads TGCAGTGCTAGATCTGAGCGGGATAGCTACAATGAGCAGTTCTTC.

J is TRBJ1-2 and V is TRBV29-1; perhaps TRBD1 as D (6 bases). V lost 4 bases to trimming and J lost 6 bases, with 12 bases between them. The CDR3 runs 12 residues. Germline V lookup: CDR1 SQVTM, CDR2 ANQGSEA. This CDR3 is CSVAGDPHGYTF. The CDR3 region has the DNA TGCAGCGTTGCAGGGGACCCTCATGGCTACACCTTC.

This clonotype was observed a handful of times. This rearrangement joins TRBV28 to TRBJ2-1; D tentatively reads TRBD1 or TRBD2 (6 bases each). The CDR3 is made up of 14 amino acids. The V end lost 1 base, the J end lost 9 bases, and 13 bases lay between the germline ends. Per germline, CDR1 MDHEN and CDR2 SYDVKM. CDR3 sequence reads: CASSLSFWGAEQFF. The CDR3 nucleotides read TGTGCCAGCAGTTTATCGTTTTGGGGGGCTGAGCAGTTCTTC.

This clonotype has only one observation. The junction departs from germline at one end; a sequencing error may be responsible. V gene TRBV6-2 or TRBV6-3 combines with J gene TRBJ2-1; D unclear. The germline gives CDR1 MNHEY, CDR2 SVGEGT. This CDR3 is 13 amino acids long. The CDR3 here is CSSSDPGYNEQFF. The DNA of the CDR3 is TGTTCCAGCAGTGACCCCGGTTACAATGAGCAGTTCTTC.

V is TRBV2 and J is TRBJ2-3, with D hard to call. Germline CDR1 is SNHLY and CDR2 is FYNNEI. This CDR3 spans 16 amino acids. V gave up 6 bases and J gave up 2 bases, with 18 bases separating them. CDR3 sequence (DNA): TGTGCCAGCAGACGAGGACCCCCCCTTTTCACAGATACGCAGTATTTT. Residues: CASRRGPPLFTDTQYF. The full variable domain, completed using reference TRBV2 and TRBJ2-3, is EPEVTQTPSHQVTQMGQEVILRCVPISNHLYFYWYRQILGQKVEFLVSFYNNEISEKSEIFDDQFSVERPDGSNFTLKIRSTKLEDSAMYFCASRRGPPLFTDTQYFGPGTRLTVL.

The genes are TRBV19 and TRBJ1-5; the D gene is possibly TRBD1 (6 bases). V was trimmed by 2 bases and J by 4 bases, leaving 12 bases between them. The CDR3 sequence is 15 residues long. Looked up from germline, CDR1 is LNHDA and CDR2 is SQIVND (reference sequence). The CDR3 is CASSITGRSNQPQHF. For the CDR3, the DNA is TGTGCCAGTAGTATAACAGGGAGGTCAAATCAGCCCCAGCATTTT.

V and J are TRBV19 and TRBJ1-1; D perhaps matches TRBD1 (6 bases). Per the germline V gene, CDR1 is LNHDA and CDR2 is SQIVND (reference sequence). This CDR3 comprises 15 residues. V was pared by 3 bases and J by 4 bases, with 15 bases between. CDR3 sequence: CASSIAGTMITEAFF. In DNA, the CDR3 is TGTGCCAGTAGTATTGCTGGGACAATGATCACTGAAGCTTTCTTT.

This clonotype was recorded a few times. The V call is TRBV28, the J call TRBJ2-7; the match to TRBD2 covers 9 bases. CDR3 length equals 14 residues. With 5 bases clipped from V and 0 bases from J, the junction kept 2 bases outside the gene matches. Germline V lookup: CDR1 MDHEN, CDR2 SYDVKM. CDR3 loop: CASSGTSSSYEQYF. The CDR3 DNA sequence: TGTGCCAGCAGTGGGACTAGCAGCTCCTACGAGCAGTACTTC. The full variable domain, in which reference TRBV28 and TRBJ2-7 provide the parts outside the CDR3, is DVKVTQSSRYLVKRTGEKVFLECVQDMDHENMFWYRQDPGLGLRLIYFSYDVKMKEKGDIPEGYSVSREKKERFSLILESASTNQTSMYLCASSGTSSSYEQYFGPGTRLTVT.

The chain uses TRBV20-1 and TRBJ1-5; D gene ambiguous. The CDR3 covers 15 residues. Germline V gene lookup returns CDR1 DFQATT and CDR2 SNEGSKA (reference sequence). V gave up 4 bases and J gave up 0 bases, with 13 bases separating them. The DNA for the CDR3 is TGCAGTGCTACCGAAGCAGGTCGTAGCAATCAGCCCCAGCATTTT. This gives the protein CSATEAGRSNQPQHF.

The chain links TRBV5-1 to TRBJ2-1; a weak D match, TRBD1 (6 bases). The germline V and J ends were trimmed by 0 bases and 0 bases, with 13 bases remaining between them. The CDR3 has 17 residues. CDR1 SGHRS and CDR2 YFSETQ come from the germline V gene. CDR3 region: CASSLAEGGSSYNEQFF. The DNA of the CDR3 is TGCGCCAGCAGCTTGGCCGAAGGGGGAAGCTCCTACAATGAGCAGTTCTTC.

The chain recombines TRBV12-3 or TRBV12-4 with TRBJ1-3; D unclear. V gave up 3 bases and J gave up 2 bases, with 5 bases separating them. The CDR3 sequence is 13 residues long. This chain's CDR3 is CASSFVAGNTIYF. CDR3 nucleotide sequence: TGTGCCAGCAGTTTTGTCGCTGGAAACACCATATATTTT.

The rearrangement links TRBV7-4 to TRBJ1-2; maybe TRBD1 (5 bases). CDR3 length: 15 residues. Germline values: CDR1 SGHVT, CDR2 SQSDAQ. Trimming shortened V by 6 bases and J by 0 bases, and 14 bases separated the two germline ends. CDR3 coding DNA: TGTGCCAGCAGTCAACCACCGGGGCCTAACTATGGCTACACCTTC. Translation: CASSQPPGPNYGYTF.

This clonotype has more than one count but fewer than ten. The J gene is TRBJ2-3, the V gene TRBV2; the D is unclear. Per germline, CDR1 SNHLY and CDR2 FYNNEI. The ends were cut back, 6 bases at V and 0 bases at J, with 13 bases in the middle. This CDR3 spans 15 amino acids. The CDR3 DNA follows: TGTGCCAGCAGAGACGAGTCATCTAGCACAGATACGCAGTATTTT. Its translation is CASRDESSSTDTQYF.

This clonotype was seen a handful of times. The V call is TRBV20-1, the J call TRBJ1-2; no firm D call. CDR1 and CDR2 from the germline V gene are DFQATT and SNEGSKA (reference sequence). V was cut by 5 bases and J by 11 bases, with 21 bases left in between. There are 13 residues in the CDR3. The CDR3, as DNA: TGCAGTGCTTTGGTGTCGTCGGGTCTGGGTTACACCTTC. Translating it yields CSALVSSGLGYTF.

The chain recombines TRBV28 with TRBJ1-2; tentatively, D is TRBD1 (5 bases). There are 13 residues in the CDR3. Germline V gene sequence: CDR1 MDHEN, CDR2 SYDVKM. The V and J ends lost 0 bases and 7 bases respectively, with 9 bases between them. CDR3 loop: CASSLWGEGGYTF. In nucleotides, the CDR3 is TGTGCCAGCAGTTTATGGGGGGAAGGTGGCTACACCTTC.